The TCR beta chain under discussion was sequenced for a study of blood T cell repertoires in COVID-19 (dated by TCRdb to about 2020). About the study as a whole: Collaborator samples came from the United States, Italy and Spain and covered acute and convalescent phases of COVID-19. The prospective study material was composed of cDNA or gDNA derived from T cells, B-cell-depleted T cells, or PBMCs. Deeply sampled blood TCRbeta repertoires from subjects exposed to, actively infected with, or recovered from COVID-19 were included in the dataset. The repertoires were released in a freely available public database intended as a resource for research on the immune response to SARS-CoV-2. Samples came from the ongoing ImmuneRACE study (first 160 participants) plus 1,254 subjects from 6 global collaborators. A de-identified subject ID, COVID-19 status, age in years and sex were almost always included in the sample metadata. Where available, HLA class I and class II types were taken from metadata supplied by the sample provider and were not determined by assay-based typing.

TCRbeta CDR3 regions were amplified from genomic DNA by means of the immunoSEQ Assay, a bias-controlled multiplex PCR. In the paper's pipeline: Nucleated cell counts per sample were estimated from amplification of reference gene primers within the assay. Sequence reads were collapsed and filtered to measure the absolute abundance of every unique TCRbeta CDR3 rearrangement. For each sample, productive Simpson clonality was calculated as the square root of Simpson's diversity index over productive rearrangements. Not all clones reach the TCRdb copy of this immuneACCESS table, which keeps in-frame sequences only. Checked studies attribute under half of the gap to unresolved V genes and leave the rest unexplained. The V and J calls and clone size come from that table; D and trimming were worked out from the DNA. The sample yields fewer than 250,000 clones; about four fifths were counted once. The ten biggest clones cover approximately 5% of the sample.

This clone has a handful of counts. The antigen this receptor binds is unknown. No much larger clone is present one base from it, and per-base qualities are unavailable. Including cysteine and phenylalanine, the CDR3 has 14 amino acids. Of all the DNA, just the CDR3 is kept, 42 bases in frame from base 1. The germline V gene provides CDR1 MDHEN and CDR2 SYDVKM. Trimming removed 3 bases from V and 3 bases from J; the gene matches leave 3 bases unexplained. Participants in the prospective study were enrolled through a virtual design, were aged 18 to 89 years, and lived in some 24 United States geographic areas. Cohort assignment in the prospective study relied on participant-reported clinical history from a screening survey and a study questionnaire. Exposed participants were defined as having been in contact with someone with a PCR-confirmed or clinician-diagnosed COVID-19 case within 2 weeks of study entry. Each participant in the prospective study had whole blood, serum and a nasopharyngeal or oropharyngeal swab collected by mobile phlebotomists. Over a roughly 2-month period, participants in the prospective study had the option of providing additional blood draws and questionnaires. Blood samples from the prospective study were shipped frozen or at room temperature prior to DNA extraction.

The paper's findings and limits, for the study overall: The amount of clinical and demographic metadata varied by source and participant and was provided uncurated.

The V and J genes are TRBV28 and TRBJ2-3; 7 bases in the junction line up with TRBD1. The sequencing sample was made of PBMCs or T cells enriched from blood (not recorded which). The TCR sequence derives from a woman aged 50 to 65 who had been exposed to COVID-19. The DNA sequence is TGTGCCAGCAGTTTCCTACAGGGGACAGATACGCAGTATTTT. Its coded protein is CASSFLQGTDTQYF. Joined to the reference TRBV28 and TRBJ2-3 proteins, this CDR3 gives the full variable domain: DVKVTQSSRYLVKRTGEKVFLECVQDMDHENMFWYRQDPGLGLRLIYFSYDVKMKEKGDIPEGYSVSREKKERFSLILESASTNQTSMYLCASSFLQGTDTQYFGPGTRLTVL.